The 27 T cell receptor beta chains below all came from one sample that was sequenced in a study of neoadjuvant anti-PD-1 for oral cavity cancer. Clones were read by immunoSEQ multiplex PCR, and TCRdb kept only the in-frame ones, dropping some. The sample holds approximately 72,000 clones, around 88% seen once. Sample: PBMCs, taken before nivolumab (anti-PD-1) treatment. The receptors derive from a person aged 35 to 85 with oral cavity squamous cell carcinoma.

The V gene is TRBV4-1, the J gene TRBJ1-2; tentatively, D is TRBD1 (5 bases). Germline loops: CDR1 MGHRA, CDR2 YSYEKL. There are 16 residues in the CDR3. V lost 4 bases and J lost 4, with 19 bases in between. The DNA of the CDR3 is TGCGCCAGCAGCCGCATTCCGGGGCCCGGGGGCTATGGCTACACCTTC. Translated: CASSRIPGPGGYGYTF.

This chain connects TRBV6-1 to TRBJ2-5; 7 nucleotides align to TRBD2. J was trimmed by 5 bases and V by 4 bases; bases with no gene match: 4. The CDR3 contains 13 residues. Germline CDR1 MNHNS, CDR2 SASEGT. The DNA for the CDR3 is TGTGCCAGCAGTGTGGGGGGAGGGGAGACCCAGTACTTC. It codes for CASSVGGGETQYF.

J is TRBJ2-1 and V is TRBV25-1; 14 bases fit TRBD2. V shed 5 bases, J shed 8 bases, and the junction held 2 bases outside the gene matches. Per the germline V gene, CDR1 is MGHDK and CDR2 is SYGVNS. The CDR3 has 14 residues. CDR3 residues: CASSRTSGRHEQFF. CDR3 sequence (DNA): TGTGCCAGCAGTCGGACTAGCGGGAGGCATGAGCAGTTCTTC.

Regarding this clone: A junction boundary mismatches the germline segment, possibly from a read error. The CDR3 DNA reads TGTGCCAGCAGATTAGCAGGGACTGAAGCTTTCTTT. As protein: CASRLAGTEAFF. The V gene is TRBV13, the J gene TRBJ1-1, with D perhaps TRBD1 (5 bases). The length of the CDR3 is 12 residues. Per germline, CDR1 PRHDT and CDR2 FYEKMQ (reference sequence).

The chain uses TRBV25-1 and TRBJ2-3; 8 nucleotides line up with TRBD2. Looked up from germline, CDR1 is MGHDK and CDR2 is SYGVNS. The CDR3 spans 15 residues. The V gene end was trimmed by 5 bases and the J gene end by 2 bases; junction bases not matched to a gene: 6. The CDR3 nucleotides are TGTGCCAGCAGTTCTACTAGCGGTATCACAGATACGCAGTATTTT. Translated: CASSSTSGITDTQYF.

The rearrangement uses TRBV5-5 and TRBJ2-7; no definite D call. Germline V gene data show CDR1 as SGHKS and CDR2 as YYEKEE (reference sequence). CDR3 length: 16 amino acids. V was trimmed by 2 bases and J by 0 bases, leaving 15 bases between them. CDR3 sequence: CASSFSIGQASYEQYF. Here the CDR3 DNA reads TGTGCCAGCAGCTTCTCCATAGGTCAGGCCTCCTACGAGCAGTACTTC.

The rearrangement joins TRBV27 to TRBJ2-1; 12 nucleotides align to TRBD2. The CDR3 is 16 amino acids. J lost 8 bases, V lost 5 bases, and 10 bases had no gene match. Germline CDR1 MNHEY, CDR2 SMNVEV (reference sequence). CDR3 protein: CASSRTLAGGVDEQFF. The CDR3, as DNA: TGTGCCAGCAGTCGAACCCTAGCGGGAGGGGTCGATGAGCAGTTCTTC.

This chain connects TRBV7-8 to TRBJ2-6, with TRBD1 as a possible D gene (5 bases). CDR1 and CDR2 (germline): SGHVS, FQNEAQ. V was clipped by 2 bases and J by 0 bases, with 14 bases between them. The CDR3 consists of 18 residues. CDR3 region: CASSLHRPWGSGANVLTF. The DNA for the CDR3 is TGTGCCAGCAGCTTACACAGGCCCTGGGGCTCTGGGGCCAACGTCCTGACTTTC.

CDR3 amino acids: CASLSTGAYGYTF. DNA of the CDR3: TGTGCCAGCCTCTCAACAGGGGCCTATGGCTACACCTTC. V and J are TRBV19 and TRBJ1-2; 7 bases are a match to TRBD1. Germline trimming cut 9 bases from V and 4 bases from J; bases unmatched to any gene: 8. Looked up from germline, CDR1 is LNHDA and CDR2 is SQIVND (reference sequence). CDR3 length: 13 residues.

This clone was seen at least ten times. This chain joins TRBV7-7 and TRBJ2-7; 9 bases are shared with TRBD1. This CDR3 spans 14 amino acids. V lost 5 bases to trimming and J lost 5 bases; unmatched junction nucleotides: 7. Germline V CDR1 and CDR2: SSHAT, FNYEAQ (reference sequence). The chain's CDR3 is CASSKGTGLDEQYF. Written as DNA, the CDR3 is TGTGCCAGCAGCAAAGGGACAGGGCTCGACGAGCAGTACTTC.

The genes are TRBV5-1 and TRBJ2-2; the D is unclear. The CDR3 is 15 amino acids. The germline V gene has CDR1 SGHRS and CDR2 YFSETQ. V lost 6 bases to trimming and J lost 5 bases, with 17 bases between them. The CDR3 region is CASTNTQATTGELFF. The CDR3 coding sequence is TGCGCCAGCACTAACACGCAGGCGACTACCGGGGAGCTGTTTTTT. Drawing the rest from reference TRBV5-1 and TRBJ2-2, the complete variable domain is KAGVTQTPRYLIKTRGQQVTLSCSPISGHRSVSWYQQTPGQGLQFLFEYFSETQRNKGNFPGRFSGRQFSNSRSEMNVSTLELGDSALYLCASTNTQATTGELFFGEGSRLTVL.

The chain recombines TRBV6-1 with TRBJ2-1; 12 nucleotides match TRBD2. V trimming: 7 bases; J trimming: 15 bases; junction bases outside the gene matches: 10. The germline V gene has CDR1 MNHNS and CDR2 SASEGT. The CDR3 spans 13 residues. The chain's CDR3 is CASNPSGGVGWFF. The CDR3 DNA reads as TGTGCCAGCAACCCTAGCGGGGGGGTTGGTTGGTTCTTC.

The genes are TRBV27 and TRBJ2-7; TRBD1 might be the D (5 bases). V was trimmed by 1 base and J by 2 bases, leaving 9 bases between them. This CDR3 has 14 residues. Germline CDR1 reads MNHEY; CDR2 reads SMNVEV (reference sequence). The CDR3 loop reads CASSLLNRPYEQYF. The CDR3 region has the DNA TGTGCCAGCAGTTTATTGAACAGGCCCTACGAGCAGTACTTC.

The genes are TRBV5-1 and TRBJ1-4, with a tentative D call TRBD1 (6 bases). V was pared by 0 bases and J by 7 bases, with 10 bases between. There are 14 residues in the CDR3. Germline lookup yields CDR1 SGHRS and CDR2 YFSETQ. CDR3 nucleotide sequence: TGCGCCAGCAGCTTGGACAGGGCTGGTGAAAAACTGTTTTTT. Translated: CASSLDRAGEKLFF.

The chain has TRBV28 and TRBJ2-5; D uncertain. Trimming pared 3 bases from V and 5 bases from J, leaving 16 bases between. Germline V gene sequence: CDR1 MDHEN, CDR2 SYDVKM. CDR3 length: 15 amino acids. CDR3 bases: TGTGCCAGCAGTTTTGCTACAGCCGGTAAGGAGACCCAGTACTTC. Its translation is CASSFATAGKETQYF.

The chain employs TRBV11-1 and TRBJ2-7, with TRBD1 identical over 9 bases. Germline V gene sequence: CDR1 SGHAT, CDR2 FQDESV (reference sequence). With 5 bases clipped from V and 7 bases from J, the junction kept 6 bases outside the gene matches. The CDR3 sequence is 13 residues long. The CDR3: CASSPRTGDEQYF. The DNA of the CDR3 is TGTGCCAGCAGCCCCAGGACAGGGGATGAGCAGTACTTC.

This chain uses TRBV7-9 with TRBJ2-5; D is undetermined. Germline values: CDR1 SEHNR, CDR2 FQNEAQ (reference sequence). Deletions cut 3 bases from V and 6 bases from J, with 8 bases between. There are 12 residues in the CDR3. CDR3 DNA: TGTGCCAGCAGCTTCCTCCATCAGACCCAGTACTTC. This sequence encodes CASSFLHQTQYF.

V is TRBV5-6 and J is TRBJ2-5, with a tentative D call TRBD2 (5 bases). The CDR3 has 15 amino acids. V lost 4 bases and J lost 5, with 18 bases in between. Germline lookup yields CDR1 SGHDT and CDR2 YYEEEE. The CDR3 DNA follows: TGTGCCAGCAGCCCGAAAGGCCAGCGAGGGGAGACCCAGTACTTC. It is translated as CASSPKGQRGETQYF.

This chain uses TRBV11-1 with TRBJ1-4; a weak D match, TRBD1 (6 bases). The CDR3 spans 15 residues. From germline, CDR1 is SGHAT and CDR2 FQDESV (reference sequence). Between the trimmed V and J ends, which lost 5 bases and 4 bases, there was a span of 14 bases. CDR3 protein: CASSPGTSFNEKLFF. For the CDR3, the DNA is TGTGCCAGCAGCCCCGGGACAAGCTTTAATGAAAAACTGTTTTTT.

The chain is built from TRBV10-3 and TRBJ2-3; 7 bases match TRBD2. Germline CDR1 and CDR2: ENHRY and SYGVKD. The trim removed 6 bases at V and 4 bases at J, leaving 13 bases unmatched. The CDR3 loop spans 16 amino acids. The CDR3 loop is CAISGDVGGMADTQYF. As DNA, the CDR3 is TGTGCCATCAGCGGAGATGTCGGGGGGATGGCAGATACGCAGTATTTT.

The gene calls are TRBV6-4 and TRBJ2-2; no reliable D call. V shed 6 bases and J shed 0 bases, with 11 bases lying between them. The CDR3 length is 15 residues. Germline V gene sequence: CDR1 MRHNA, CDR2 SNTAGT. Here the CDR3 DNA reads TGTGCCAGCAGCTACGGGCCTGCGAACACCGGGGAGCTGTTTTTT. Its protein is CASSYGPANTGELFF.

The V gene is TRBV5-1, the J gene TRBJ1-1, with a tentative D call TRBD1 (6 bases). The CDR3 spans 13 residues. Germline V CDR1 and CDR2: SGHRS, YFSETQ. V lost 5 bases and J 3 bases, leaving 11 bases between the germline ends. This CDR3 reads CASRGTPDTEAFF. In DNA, the CDR3 is TGCGCCAGCAGGGGGACACCCGACACTGAAGCTTTCTTT.

The chain joins TRBV5-1 to TRBJ2-2; D uncertain. Germline loops: CDR1 SGHRS, CDR2 YFSETQ. The CDR3 has 14 residues. The V end was cut by 0 bases, the J end by 5 bases, with 8 bases between. The CDR3 DNA reads TGCGCCAGCAGCTTGGCCGGATATACCGGGGAGCTGTTTTTT. Its protein product is CASSLAGYTGELFF.

This clone was detected only a few times. The CDR3 is CASSGPGTVNTEAFF. CDR3 in DNA: TGTGCCAGCAGCGGACCCGGGACAGTGAACACTGAAGCTTTCTTT. The V and J genes are TRBV9 and TRBJ1-1, with TRBD1 matching over 7 bases. The J segment lost 0 bases and the V segment lost 3 bases, leaving 5 bases of the junction unmatched. The CDR3 extends over 15 amino acids. Looked up from germline, CDR1 is SGDLS and CDR2 is YYNGEE.

The CDR3 is CASSQQGLLGNTIYF. The DNA for the CDR3 is TGCGCCAGCAGCCAACAGGGTTTGTTAGGAAACACCATATATTTT. The V gene is TRBV4-1, the J gene TRBJ1-3, with D maybe TRBD1 (5 bases). Germline CDR1 and CDR2: MGHRA and YSYEKL. The CDR3 runs to 15 residues. V lost 2 bases and J 4 bases, leaving 12 bases between the germline ends.

The chain is built from TRBV10-3 and TRBJ2-7; 11 bases are shared with TRBD2. Germline V gives CDR1 ENHRY, CDR2 SYGVKD. Trimming at V came to 7 bases and at J to 2 bases, leaving 4 bases not matched to a gene. This CDR3 comprises 14 residues. The CDR3 DNA follows: TGTGCCATCACCGGGACTAGCGGACCCTACGAGCAGTACTTC. Amino acids: CAITGTSGPYEQYF.

V is TRBV27 and J is TRBJ1-2; D may be TRBD1 (6 bases). This CDR3 spans 13 amino acids. Germline V lookup: CDR1 MNHEY, CDR2 SMNVEV (reference sequence). The germline V and J ends were trimmed by 2 bases and 4 bases, with 8 bases remaining between them. CDR3 sequence reads: CASSLTGLYGYTF. The CDR3 region has the DNA TGTGCCAGCAGTTTAACAGGGCTCTATGGCTACACCTTC.